Listed here are 29 T cell receptor beta chains from one sample, sequenced in a study of T cell responses to AZD1222 COVID-19 vaccine (dated by TCRdb to 2020 to 2023). The sample's time point label, decoded: baseline before first vaccination. Library preparation employed the immunoSEQ multiplex PCR assay. Imported from immuneACCESS, the table was reduced by TCRdb to in-frame sequences with V and J called. These copies leave out some clones; in studies compared against another copy, an unresolved V gene accounts for under half, and the cause of the remainder is not known. The table for this sample lists about 93,000 clones; about 86% of them were counted only once. The top ten hold roughly 6.5% of the sample. The input for sequencing was peripheral blood, taken on day 0 of AZD1222 vaccination. Source of these receptors: an adult in good health.

The chain employs TRBV6-1 and TRBJ1-5, with D tentatively TRBD1 (6 bases). Germline V gene data show CDR1 as MNHNS and CDR2 as SASEGT. The CDR3 runs to 15 residues. Trimming shortened V by 2 bases and J by 6 bases, and 14 bases separated the two germline ends. The CDR3 loop reads CASSEQGIGGQPQHF. The CDR3 DNA reads TGTGCCAGCAGTGAACAGGGGATCGGAGGTCAGCCCCAGCATTTT.

V is TRBV5-4 and J is TRBJ2-5, with 10 bases identical to TRBD2. V trimming: 1 base; J trimming: 5 bases; junction bases outside the gene matches: 5. The CDR3 totals 15 residues. CDR1 and CDR2 (germline): SGHNT, YYREEE (reference sequence). The CDR3 here is CASSLRAGGRETQYF. In nucleotides, the CDR3 is TGTGCCAGCAGCTTGAGAGCGGGAGGGCGGGAGACCCAGTACTTC. Looking up the rest from reference TRBV5-4 and TRBJ2-5 gives the full variable domain: ETGVTQSPTHLIKTRGQQVTLRCSSQSGHNTVSWYQQALGQGPQFIFQYYREEENGRGNFPPRFSGLQFPNYSSELNVNALELDDSALYLCASSLRAGGRETQYFGPGTRLLVL.

This rearrangement joins TRBV4-1 to TRBJ1-4, with a possible D match to TRBD1 (5 bases). The V gene lost 1 base and the J gene lost 8 bases, with 17 bases spanning the gap. Germline lookup yields CDR1 MGHRA and CDR2 YSYEKL. This CDR3 has 16 amino acids. The CDR3 sequence: CASSQVQTGLEEKLFF. CDR3 sequence (DNA): TGCGCCAGCAGCCAAGTCCAGACGGGGCTCGAGGAAAAACTGTTTTTT.

V is TRBV25-1 and J is TRBJ1-2; 8 positions match TRBD1. V was pared by 6 bases and J by 4 bases, with 1 base of the junction left unmatched. The CDR3 contains 12 residues. CDR1 is MGHDK and CDR2 is SYGVNS in the germline V gene. DNA of the CDR3: TGTGCCAGCAGCACAGGGGGCTATGGCTACACCTTC. This codes for CASSTGGYGYTF.

The CDR3 nucleotides are TGTGCCAGCAGCTTAACCACAGGGGGCCCTAACTATGGCTACACCTTC. Amino acids: CASSLTTGGPNYGYTF. The chain has TRBV5-8 and TRBJ1-2; TRBD1 agrees at 9 bases. Germline V CDR1 and CDR2: SGHTS, YDEGEE. The CDR3 sequence is 16 residues long. The ends lost 2 bases at V and 0 bases at J; junction bases unmatched: 5.

The chain links TRBV20-1 to TRBJ2-5; 7 nucleotides align to TRBD1. The trim removed 3 bases at V and 1 base at J, leaving 2 bases unmatched. The CDR3 contains 13 residues. CDR1 is DFQATT and CDR2 is SNEGSKA in the germline V gene (reference sequence). In DNA form, the CDR3 reads TGCAGTGCTAGTAGACAGGGCCAAGAGACCCAGTACTTC. Protein product: CSASRQGQETQYF.

This sequence joins TRBV29-1 and TRBJ2-3; weak D call: TRBD2 (6 bases). Germline CDR1 SQVTM, CDR2 ANQGSEA. V lost 4 bases to trimming and J lost 1 base, with 15 bases between them. The CDR3 is 15 amino acids. In DNA, the CDR3 is TGCAGCGTTGTGCCGGGGGAAGCCGGCACAGATACGCAGTATTTT. Protein sequence: CSVVPGEAGTDTQYF.

The V call is TRBV2, the J call TRBJ1-1; D gene ambiguous. CDR1 SNHLY and CDR2 FYNNEI come from the germline V gene. V was cut by 3 bases and J by 1 base, with 9 bases left in between. CDR3 length: 14 amino acids. This CDR3 reads CASSEEQRNTEAFF. The CDR3 nucleotides are TGTGCCAGCAGTGAGGAGCAGAGGAACACTGAAGCTTTCTTT.

The rearrangement links TRBV11-3 to TRBJ2-1; either TRBD1 or TRBD2 may fit D (5 bases each). The CDR3 spans 16 residues. CDR1 is SGHNT, CDR2 YENEEA, per germline. Trimming cost V 1 base and J 4 bases, with 14 bases left between them. CDR3 sequence (DNA): TGTGCCAGCAGCTTAGTCCCCCGGGACGGATACAATGAGCAGTTCTTC. Residues: CASSLVPRDGYNEQFF.

The chain has TRBV19 and TRBJ1-4, with 8 nucleotides matching TRBD1. The trim removed 7 bases at V and 0 bases at J, leaving 13 bases unmatched. The CDR3 has 18 residues. Germline V gene lookup returns CDR1 LNHDA and CDR2 SQIVND (reference sequence). The CDR3 DNA sequence: TGTGCCAGTACCCAAGGACAGGGAACGTCTGCAACTAATGAAAAACTGTTTTTT. This translates into CASTQGQGTSATNEKLFF.

This rearrangement joins TRBV2 to TRBJ1-2; D not certain. V was cut by 5 bases and J by 8 bases, with 12 bases left in between. This CDR3 spans 12 amino acids. Germline V gene lookup returns CDR1 SNHLY and CDR2 FYNNEI. The CDR3 is CASSRGLSGYTF. The CDR3, as DNA: TGTGCCAGCAGTCGAGGTTTGAGCGGCTACACCTTC.

The rearrangement uses TRBV27 and TRBJ2-1; D not certain. Germline V gene lookup returns CDR1 MNHEY and CDR2 SMNVEV (reference sequence). The V gene lost 5 bases and the J gene lost 8 bases, with 16 bases spanning the gap. The CDR3 is 14 residues long. The DNA for the CDR3 is TGTGCCAGCAGTCCCCCTTCTCGTATTGATGAGCAGTTCTTC. Amino acids: CASSPPSRIDEQFF.

V and J are TRBV5-4 and TRBJ1-4; 7 bases map to TRBD1. The CDR3 totals 16 residues. Trimming at V came to 2 bases and at J to 8 bases, leaving 12 bases not matched to a gene. In germline, CDR1 is SGHNT, CDR2 YYREEE (reference sequence). DNA for the CDR3: TGTGCCAGCAGCTTACCGACGACAGGGATGGCGGAAAAACTGTTTTTT. Translated: CASSLPTTGMAEKLFF.

The chain couples TRBV5-4 to TRBJ1-1, with D uncertain. The V gene's germline CDR1 is SGHNT and CDR2 YYREEE (reference sequence). V was pared by 4 bases and J by 5 bases, with 12 bases between. CDR3 length: 13 amino acids. As DNA, the CDR3 is TGTGCCAGCAGCCCACAATACCAAACTGAAGCTTTCTTT. This sequence encodes CASSPQYQTEAFF.

This clone was recorded only once. The chain joins TRBV15 to TRBJ2-7; D gene uncertain. The V end was cut by 0 bases, the J end by 6 bases, with 12 bases between. Germline V gene data show CDR1 as LNHNV and CDR2 as YYDKDF (reference sequence). The length of the CDR3 is 14 residues. CDR3 region: CATSRDPAKSEQYF. CDR3 DNA sequence: TGTGCCACCAGCAGAGACCCAGCCAAAAGCGAGCAGTACTTC. The full variable domain, its missing parts supplied by reference TRBV15 and TRBJ2-7, is DAMVIQNPRYQVTQFGKPVTLSCSQTLNHNVMYWYQQKSSQAPKLLFHYYDKDFNNEADTPDNFQSRRPNTSFCFLDIRSPGLGDTAMYLCATSRDPAKSEQYFGPGTRLTVT.

This clone was found once. This rearrangement joins TRBV29-1 to TRBJ2-1; 12 bases are shared with TRBD2. The length of the CDR3 is 15 residues. CDR1 is SQVTM, CDR2 ANQGSEA, per germline. The J segment lost 9 bases and the V segment lost 7 bases, leaving 13 bases of the junction unmatched. The CDR3 coding sequence is TGCAGCGCTCGAAGAGGGCTAGCGGGAGGGGTTGAGCAGTTCTTC. It is translated as CSARRGLAGGVEQFF.

The chain combines TRBV4-2 with TRBJ2-7; D not resolved. The CDR3 sequence is 14 residues long. V was cut by 0 bases and J by 0 bases, with 6 bases left in between. The germline gives CDR1 LGHNA, CDR2 YNFKEQ. The CDR3 nucleotides read TGTGCCAGCAGCCAAGACACCAGCTCCTACGAGCAGTACTTC. Its protein is CASSQDTSSYEQYF.

This rearrangement joins TRBV19 to TRBJ2-7; 11 bases align to TRBD1. This CDR3 comprises 14 residues. After removal of 4 bases from V and 3 bases from J, the junction contained 2 bases not matched to a gene. Germline loops: CDR1 LNHDA, CDR2 SQIVND (reference sequence). CDR3 loop: CASSTGTGGYEQYF. Written as DNA, the CDR3 is TGTGCCAGTAGTACGGGGACAGGGGGCTACGAGCAGTACTTC. Supplemented by reference TRBV19 and TRBJ2-7, the full variable domain reads DGGITQSPKYLFRKEGQNVTLSCEQNLNHDAMYWYRQDPGQGLRLIYYSQIVNDFQKGDIAEGYSVSREKKESFPLTVTSAQKNPTAFYLCASSTGTGGYEQYFGPGTRLTVT.

This clone appeared a few times. The chain recombines TRBV15 with TRBJ2-1, with D uncertain. Germline V gene sequence: CDR1 LNHNV, CDR2 YYDKDF (reference sequence). This CDR3 contains 11 residues. Trimming removed 5 bases at V and 6 bases at J, with 5 bases between. The CDR3 here is CATSESNEQFF. CDR3 coding DNA: TGTGCCACCAGCGAGAGCAATGAGCAGTTCTTC.

The chain carries TRBV6-2 or TRBV6-3 and TRBJ1-1, with 11 bases aligning to TRBD1. V lost 4 bases, J lost 8 bases, and 6 bases stayed unmatched. Germline assignment: CDR1 MNHEY and CDR2 SVGEGT. The CDR3 sequence is 14 residues long. The CDR3 sequence: CASSLGQGGTEAFF. For the CDR3, the DNA is TGTGCCAGCAGTTTGGGACAGGGGGGAACCGAAGCTTTCTTT.

The chain is built from TRBV4-1 and TRBJ1-1; D unresolved. The CDR3 runs 14 residues. Looked up from germline, CDR1 is MGHRA and CDR2 is YSYEKL. Between the trimmed V and J ends, which lost 2 bases and 6 bases, there was a span of 13 bases. DNA of the CDR3: TGCGCCAGCAGCCAACCCGGGCGAAGGGCTGAAGCTTTCTTT. This sequence encodes CASSQPGRRAEAFF.

The chain joins TRBV3-1 (or the pseudogene TRBV3-2) to TRBJ2-7, with TRBD2 as a possible D gene (7 bases). The CDR3 length is 14 residues. Germline V gene data show CDR1 as LGHDT and CDR2 as YNNKEL (reference sequence). Trimming stripped 1 base from V and 4 bases from J, with 11 bases between. CDR3 sequence: CASSQGRGPYEQYF. As DNA, the CDR3 is TGTGCCAGCAGCCAAGGGCGGGGGCCTTACGAGCAGTACTTC.

This chain links TRBV10-3 with TRBJ2-7; D unresolved. Trimming left V 6 bases short and J 3 bases short, with 9 bases between. Germline CDR1 is ENHRY and CDR2 is SYGVKD. The CDR3 runs to 12 residues. The CDR3 DNA reads TGTGCCATCAGCTTAAACGGCTACGAGCAGTACTTC. It translates to CAISLNGYEQYF.

The genes are TRBV12-3 or TRBV12-4 and TRBJ1-1; D uncertain. With 1 base removed from V and 7 bases from J, the gap between germline ends came to 7 bases. CDR3 size: 12 residues. The CDR3: CASSLVRIEAFF. CDR3 sequence (DNA): TGTGCCAGCAGTTTAGTCCGGATTGAAGCTTTCTTT.

The genes are TRBV27 and TRBJ1-6; D not resolved. V was clipped by 5 bases and J by 0 bases, with 14 bases between them. The CDR3 sequence is 17 residues long. In germline, CDR1 is MNHEY, CDR2 SMNVEV (reference sequence). This chain's CDR3 is CASSPLTLSSYNSPLHF. The CDR3 bases are TGTGCCAGCAGTCCCCTTACCCTAAGCTCCTATAATTCACCCCTCCACTTT.

The J gene is TRBJ1-5, the V gene TRBV7-9, with D unclear. Germline-derived CDR1 and CDR2 are SEHNR and FQNEAQ (reference sequence). The V gene lost 0 bases and the J gene lost 10 bases, with 10 bases spanning the gap. The CDR3 covers 13 residues. This chain's CDR3 is CASSLAARSPQHF. DNA of the CDR3: TGTGCCAGCAGCTTAGCGGCAAGGTCTCCCCAGCATTTT.

The J gene is TRBJ2-1, the V gene TRBV27; the match to TRBD2 covers 10 bases. The CDR3 is 20 amino acids. The germline CDR1 and CDR2 sequences are MNHEY and SMNVEV (reference sequence). V lost 2 bases and J lost 7; bases outside the gene matches: 20. CDR3 nucleotides: TGTGCCAGCAGTTTAAGCGGGAGGGCCCTTAGGATCCCCGAGGCTAATGAGCAGTTCTTC. Translating gives CASSLSGRALRIPEANEQFF.

The chain is built from TRBV7-9 and TRBJ2-1; a weak D match, TRBD2 (6 bases). Trimming stripped 0 bases from V and 1 base from J, with 13 bases between. In germline, CDR1 is SEHNR, CDR2 FQNEAQ (reference sequence). The CDR3 length is 17 residues. CDR3 amino acids: CASSLAGAGASYNEQFF. The CDR3 coding sequence is TGTGCCAGCAGCTTAGCGGGAGCGGGCGCGTCCTACAATGAGCAGTTCTTC.

The chain carries TRBV30 and TRBJ1-2; D is unclear. The germline V gene has CDR1 GTSNPN and CDR2 SVGIG (reference sequence). V was cut by 2 bases and J by 2 bases, with 6 bases left in between. The CDR3 sequence is 12 residues long. CDR3: CAWSIENYGYTF. Here the CDR3 DNA reads TGTGCCTGGAGTATAGAAAACTATGGCTACACCTTC.